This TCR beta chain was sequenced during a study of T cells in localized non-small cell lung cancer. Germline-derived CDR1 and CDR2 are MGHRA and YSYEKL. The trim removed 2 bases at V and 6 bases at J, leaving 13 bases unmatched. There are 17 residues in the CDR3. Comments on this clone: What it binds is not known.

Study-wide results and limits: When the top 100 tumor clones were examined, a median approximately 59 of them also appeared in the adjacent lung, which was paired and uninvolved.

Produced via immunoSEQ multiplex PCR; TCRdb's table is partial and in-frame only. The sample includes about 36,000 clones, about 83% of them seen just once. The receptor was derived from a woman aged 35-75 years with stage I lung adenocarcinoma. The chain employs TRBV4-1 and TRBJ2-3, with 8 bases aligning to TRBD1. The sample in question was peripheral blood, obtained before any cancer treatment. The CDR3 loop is CASSQSPHAQGADTQYF. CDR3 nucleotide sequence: TGCGCCAGCAGCCAATCCCCCCACGCTCAGGGGGCGGATACGCAGTATTTT.